This T cell receptor beta chain was found in a study of T cell responses to AZD1222 COVID-19 vaccine. Study-wide results and caveats: Baseline serology detected seropositivity in only 5 or 6 AZD1222 recipients. Repertoires were collected only later (after the peak T cell response had occurred).

With regard to this clone: Its antigen is currently unknown.

The table came from immunoSEQ multiplex PCR; TCRdb's copy has only in-frame clones and leaves some out. The table lists around 200,000 clones, roughly 94% of them singletons, with more than 1.5% in the top ten. Trimming took 5 bases from V and 2 from J; bases not matched to a gene: 9. The V gene's germline CDR1 is SEHNR and CDR2 FQNEAQ (reference sequence). There are 16 residues in the CDR3. The specimen was peripheral blood, collected 28 days after the second AZD1222 dose. V and J are TRBV7-9 and TRBJ1-3, with 7 nucleotides matching TRBD1. This receptor was identified in an adult who received the AZD1222 COVID-19 vaccine. The CDR3 region has the DNA TGTGCCAGCAGCCGGGGACAGACTTTTACTGGAAACACCATATATTTT. Translation gives CASSRGQTFTGNTIYF.